Included here is one TCR beta chain sequence, with context. Its specificity is not known. The sample originates from a study of T cell responses to AZD1222 COVID-19 vaccine. Study as a whole: Combined were second doses at about 4 or about 12 weeks. Findings and caveats of the study: There were vaccine-associated CD4 TCRs across spike, dominant at 160-218 and 743-854. Females outnumbered males among donors, who were mostly white British; clonal diversity was possibly underestimated. With two AZD1222 doses given, Spike-specific TCR breadth and depth both rose.

Sequencing was performed with immunoSEQ multiplex PCR; in TCRdb, only in-frame clones are kept and a portion is missing. The table lists roughly 150,000 clones, 90% to 95% of them singletons. V shed 7 bases and J shed 3 bases, with 25 bases lying between them. This CDR3 is built from 17 residues. Germline assignment: CDR1 MNHEY and CDR2 SMNVEV (reference sequence). This chain links TRBV27 with TRBJ2-7; D is tentatively TRBD1 or TRBD2 (5 bases each). The clonotype originates from an adult in good health. The sample consisted of peripheral blood, taken on day 0 of AZD1222 vaccination. The CDR3 nucleotides are TGTGCCAGCATGGGACGCTCCTCGGCAGGCCGAAACTACGAGCAGTACTTC. Protein product: CASMGRSSAGRNYEQYF.